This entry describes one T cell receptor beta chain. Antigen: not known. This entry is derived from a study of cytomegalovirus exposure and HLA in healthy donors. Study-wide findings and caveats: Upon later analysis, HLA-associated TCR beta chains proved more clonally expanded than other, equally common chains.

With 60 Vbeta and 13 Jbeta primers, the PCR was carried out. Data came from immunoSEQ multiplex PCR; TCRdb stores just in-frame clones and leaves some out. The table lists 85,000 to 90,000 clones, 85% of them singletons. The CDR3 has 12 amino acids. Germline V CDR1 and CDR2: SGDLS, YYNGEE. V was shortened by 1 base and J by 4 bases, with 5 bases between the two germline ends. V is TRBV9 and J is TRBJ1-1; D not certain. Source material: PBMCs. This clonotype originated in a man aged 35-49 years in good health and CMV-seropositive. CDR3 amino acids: CASSVSGTEAFF. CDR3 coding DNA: TGTGCCAGCAGCGTATCGGGCACTGAAGCTTTCTTT.